A selection of T cell receptor beta chains follows, all from one sample in a study of patients with pleural tuberculosis. TCRdb independently ran MiXCR on the reads; one entry per CDR3 protein. The sample yields 45,000 to 55,000 distinct CDR3 sequences, about 7.3% seen once. Receptors originate from a human donor with pleural tuberculosis. CDR3s include the opening cysteine and the closing phenylalanine or tryptophan. D genes are given only for firm matches.

v_gene	d_gene	j_gene	CDR3aa
TRBV6-2/TRBV6-3	TRBD2	TRBJ2-1	CASSYPAGGPSEQFF
TRBV27	.	TRBJ2-3	CASSLMGAAQYF
TRBV19	.	TRBJ2-3	CASSRGSTNTQYF
TRBV24-1	.	TRBJ2-1	CATGDLKGVAQNEQFF
TRBV19	.	TRBJ1-5	CASSNVGDNHQPQHF
TRBV2	TRBD1	TRBJ1-1	CASSDDRATEAFF
TRBV11-1	TRBD1	TRBJ2-4	CASSSTGADIQYF
TRBV6-1	TRBD1	TRBJ1-6	CASSEATGGPFALHF
TRBV20-1	.	TRBJ2-3	CSARDWARADTQYF
TRBV6-2/TRBV6-3	.	TRBJ1-1	CASSYSTDWTEAFF
TRBV14	.	TRBJ1-1	CASSQSQNTEAFF
TRBV14	.	TRBJ2-3	CASGETGYNSQYF
TRBV5-1	.	TRBJ2-3	CASSPGGLIHTDTQYF
TRBV27	.	TRBJ2-6	CASSSDGANVLTF
TRBV28	TRBD1	TRBJ1-5	CASSSLWDSGNQPQHF
TRBV11-2	.	TRBJ2-5	CASSLGPHGTQYF
TRBV20-1	.	TRBJ1-3	CSARDQRDSGNTIYF
TRBV11-1	.	TRBJ1-3	CASSFFRSNSGNTIYF
TRBV29-1	TRBD1	TRBJ1-2	CSVEATGLGYTF
TRBV11-2	TRBD1	TRBJ2-5	CASSRDREETQYF
TRBV7-1	TRBD2	TRBJ2-3	CASSSAKTSGPTDTQYF
TRBV28	.	TRBJ1-5	CASSLRGLRSNQPQHF
TRBV19	TRBD1	TRBJ1-2	CASSGQGKDYGYTF
TRBV11-2	.	TRBJ1-5	CASSEKVGPYQPQHF
TRBV12-3/TRBV12-4	TRBD2	TRBJ2-1	CASTPSPSGDNEQFF
TRBV27	TRBD2	TRBJ2-1	CASRGAGMGEQFF
TRBV6-2/TRBV6-3	.	TRBJ2-3	CASSYAGTDTQYF
TRBV6-1	.	TRBJ2-3	CASSEGTTDTQYF
TRBV10-3	TRBD1	TRBJ2-7	CATGGTGLYEQYF
TRBV11-2	.	TRBJ2-1	CASTNPGGSYNEQFF
TRBV20-1	.	TRBJ2-3	CSARDLGHTQYF
TRBV11-1	.	TRBJ1-1	CASSFLGYWGRGTEAFF
TRBV3-1	.	TRBJ2-1	CASSQEGEQFF
TRBV11-1	.	TRBJ1-2	CASSSSFNGMEGYTF
TRBV5-1	.	TRBJ2-4	CASSLAIAGGKNIQYF
TRBV11-1	TRBD2	TRBJ2-5	CAASSGRAETQYF
TRBV27	.	TRBJ2-3	CASSKADTQYF
TRBV20-1	TRBD1	TRBJ1-1	CSAQTGGRAFF
TRBV6-1	.	TRBJ1-1	CASSHQNPLAEAFF
TRBV20-1	.	TRBJ2-5	CSASDGGGPQETQYF
TRBV7-9	.	TRBJ2-7	CASSLEAEQYF
TRBV6-1	.	TRBJ2-6	CASTSAGANVLTF
TRBV11-1	.	TRBJ1-3	CASSLRRVSSGNTIYF
TRBV28	.	TRBJ2-1	CASSFRVSSYNEQFF
TRBV28	TRBD1	TRBJ2-1	CASSRTGEAYNEQFF
TRBV2	.	TRBJ2-7	CASISQGLSVSEQYF
TRBV11-2	TRBD1	TRBJ1-1	CASSLEAGGRLDTEAFF
TRBV12-3/TRBV12-4	TRBD1	TRBJ1-3	CASSPDRGRSGNTIYF
TRBV2	TRBD1	TRBJ1-1	CASSEAWGQGSEAFF
TRBV19	.	TRBJ2-4	CASSNRQTDIQYF
TRBV4-2	TRBD1	TRBJ1-1	CASSQRGGQGGNTEAFF
TRBV20-1	TRBD2	TRBJ2-7	CSANARGGRALYEQYF
TRBV12-3/TRBV12-4	.	TRBJ2-3	CASSLGPSTDTQYF
TRBV20-1	TRBD2	TRBJ2-7	CSAALSGASYEQYF